This TCR beta chain stems from a study of T cells in Graves' hyperthyroidism and ophthalmopathy. Study-level results: Ophthalmopathy prediction by the model preceded onset by a median approximately six months. Blood samples included most of the expanded thyroid clonotypes exceeding 0.001.

This clonotype was seen more than once but under ten times. Its target is unknown. Clinical symptoms, serum thyroxine, TRAb, thyroid ultrasound and orbital computed tomography established diagnosis. Amplified TCR beta CDR3 regions derived from RNA transcripts. The TCR CDR3 was amplified in a first-round RT-PCR using the HTBI primer set. One entry per CDR3 protein, called by TCRdb with MiXCR from the multiplex PCR reads. The data contain around 520,000 distinct CDR3 sequences, around 15% of them singletons. This clonotype was sampled from a woman between 40 and 55 years old with Graves' hyperthyroidism. Sample: blood.

CDR3 sequence reads: CAWSRTGGTDIQYF. In nucleotides, the CDR3 is TGTGCCTGGAGTAGGACAGGGGGCACGGACATTCAGTACTTC. The rearrangement links TRBV30 to TRBJ2-4; 11 nucleotides agree with TRBD1. Trimming removed 2 bases from V and 8 bases from J; junction bases left unmatched: 5. This CDR3 spans 14 amino acids. CDR1 and CDR2 from the germline V gene are GTSNPN and SVGIG (reference sequence).